This TCR beta chain derives from a study of sequential checkpoint blockade in melanoma. Study information: Maintenance nivolumab came after either treatment sequence. TCRbeta immunosequencing was performed on DNA from 75 to 95 pretreatment melanoma tumor samples.

The treatment is: randomized to nivolumab then ipilimumab (arm A) or the reverse (arm B). Turning to this clone: The antigen remains undetermined.

General study results and limits: T-cell fraction and clonality followed PD-L1 and CD8+ counts, not mutational load.

The table came from immunoSEQ multiplex PCR; TCRdb's copy has only in-frame clones and leaves some out. The sample has some 2,200 clones; less than 25% are singletons. Trimming cost V 4 bases and J 6 bases; bases outside gene matches: 4. Germline assignment: CDR1 MNHGY and CDR2 SAAAGT. The CDR3 is 13 amino acids. The clonotype was recovered from a human donor with melanoma. The chain couples TRBV6-8 to TRBJ2-7; TRBD2 aligns across 9 bases. The sequencing used tumor tissue (inferred from file names), collected from a patient given nivolumab and ipilimumab in sequence. The DNA of the CDR3 is TGTGCCAGCAGTTCTAGCGGGATAAGCGAGCAGTACTTC. Translating gives CASSSSGISEQYF.